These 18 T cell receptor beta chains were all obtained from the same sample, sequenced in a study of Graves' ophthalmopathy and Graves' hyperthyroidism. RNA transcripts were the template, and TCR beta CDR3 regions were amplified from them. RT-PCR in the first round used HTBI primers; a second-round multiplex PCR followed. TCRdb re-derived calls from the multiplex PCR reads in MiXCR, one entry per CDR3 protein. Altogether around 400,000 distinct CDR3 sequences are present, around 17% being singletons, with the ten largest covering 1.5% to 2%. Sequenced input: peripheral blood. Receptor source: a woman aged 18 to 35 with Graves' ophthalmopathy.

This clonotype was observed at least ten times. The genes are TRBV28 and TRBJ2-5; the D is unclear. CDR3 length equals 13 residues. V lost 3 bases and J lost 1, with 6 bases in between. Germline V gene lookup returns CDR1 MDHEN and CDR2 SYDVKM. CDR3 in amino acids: CASSFPGQETQYF. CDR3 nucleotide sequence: TGTGCCAGCAGTTTTCCAGGCCAAGAGACCCAGTACTTC.

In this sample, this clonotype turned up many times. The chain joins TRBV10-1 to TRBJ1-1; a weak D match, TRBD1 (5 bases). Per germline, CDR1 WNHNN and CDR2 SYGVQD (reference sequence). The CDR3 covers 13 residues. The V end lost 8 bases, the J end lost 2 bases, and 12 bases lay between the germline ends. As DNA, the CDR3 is TGCGCCAGCCAGGAACAGGCCAACACTGAAGCTTTCTTT. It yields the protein CASQEQANTEAFF.

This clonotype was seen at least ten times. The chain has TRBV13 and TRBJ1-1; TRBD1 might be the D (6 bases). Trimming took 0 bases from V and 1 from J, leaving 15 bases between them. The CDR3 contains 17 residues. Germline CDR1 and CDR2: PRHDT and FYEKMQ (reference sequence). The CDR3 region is CASSLGLGTTSNTEAFF. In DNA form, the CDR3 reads TGTGCCAGCAGCTTAGGCCTAGGGACAACTTCGAACACTGAAGCTTTCTTT.

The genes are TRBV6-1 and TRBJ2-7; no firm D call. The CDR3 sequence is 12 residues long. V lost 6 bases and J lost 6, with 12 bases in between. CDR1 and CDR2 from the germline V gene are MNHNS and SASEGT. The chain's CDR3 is CASRMASTEQYF. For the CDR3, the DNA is TGTGCCAGCAGGATGGCAAGTACCGAGCAGTACTTC.

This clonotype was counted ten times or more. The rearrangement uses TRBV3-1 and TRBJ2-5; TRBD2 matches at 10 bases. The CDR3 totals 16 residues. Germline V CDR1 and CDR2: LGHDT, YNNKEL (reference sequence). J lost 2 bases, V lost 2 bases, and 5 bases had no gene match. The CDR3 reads CASSQTRTSGQETQYF. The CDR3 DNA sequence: TGTGCCAGCAGCCAAACCCGGACTAGCGGACAAGAGACCCAGTACTTC.

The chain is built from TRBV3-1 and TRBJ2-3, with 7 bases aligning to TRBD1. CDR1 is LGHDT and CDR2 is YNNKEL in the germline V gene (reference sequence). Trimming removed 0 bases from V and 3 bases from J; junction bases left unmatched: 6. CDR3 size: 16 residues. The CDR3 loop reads CASSQEEGASTDTQYF. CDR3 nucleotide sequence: TGTGCCAGCAGCCAAGAAGAGGGGGCGAGTACAGATACGCAGTATTTT.

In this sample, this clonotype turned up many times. CDR3 residues: CASTRDSGNQPQHF. The CDR3, as DNA: TGTGCCAGCACCCGGGACTCTGGCAATCAGCCCCAGCATTTT. This chain joins TRBV6-2 or TRBV6-3 and TRBJ1-5; perhaps TRBD1 as D (5 bases). The CDR3 is 14 residues long. Trimming took off 7 bases at V and 2 bases at J, with 12 bases between the two ends. Germline CDR1 reads MNHEY; CDR2 reads SVGEGT.

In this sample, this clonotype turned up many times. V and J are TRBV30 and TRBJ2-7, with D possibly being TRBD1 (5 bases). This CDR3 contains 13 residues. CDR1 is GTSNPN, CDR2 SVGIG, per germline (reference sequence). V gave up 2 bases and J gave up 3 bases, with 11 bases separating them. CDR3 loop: CAWSRGSYYEQYF. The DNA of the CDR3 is TGTGCCTGGAGTAGGGGCAGCTACTACGAGCAGTACTTC.

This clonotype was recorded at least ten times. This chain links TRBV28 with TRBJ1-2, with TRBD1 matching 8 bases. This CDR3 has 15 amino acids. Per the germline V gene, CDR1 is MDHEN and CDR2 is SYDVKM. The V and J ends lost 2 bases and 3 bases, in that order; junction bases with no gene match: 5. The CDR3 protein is CASSLGQGLYYGYTF. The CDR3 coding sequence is TGTGCCAGCAGTTTAGGACAGGGTCTTTACTATGGCTACACCTTC.

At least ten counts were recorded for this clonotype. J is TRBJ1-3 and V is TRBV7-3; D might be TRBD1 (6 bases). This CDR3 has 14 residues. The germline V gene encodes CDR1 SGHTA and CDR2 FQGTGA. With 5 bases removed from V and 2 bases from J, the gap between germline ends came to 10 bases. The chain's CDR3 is CASSLQGTGNTIYF. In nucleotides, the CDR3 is TGTGCCAGCAGCCTCCAGGGGACTGGAAACACCATATATTTT.

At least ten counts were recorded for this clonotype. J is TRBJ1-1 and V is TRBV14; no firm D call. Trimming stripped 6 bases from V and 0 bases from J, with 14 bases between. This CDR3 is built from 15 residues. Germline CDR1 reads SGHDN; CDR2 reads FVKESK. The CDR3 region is CASSPSLPLNTEAFF. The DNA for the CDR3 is TGTGCCAGCAGTCCTTCCCTCCCCTTGAACACTGAAGCTTTCTTT.

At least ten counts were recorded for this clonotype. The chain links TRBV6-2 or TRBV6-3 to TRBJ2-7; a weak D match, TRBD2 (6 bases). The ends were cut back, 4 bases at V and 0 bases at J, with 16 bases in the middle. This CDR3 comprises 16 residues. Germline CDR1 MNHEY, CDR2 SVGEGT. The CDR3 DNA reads TGTGCCAGCAGTTTGATGACTTGGACTACCTCCTACGAGCAGTACTTC. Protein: CASSLMTWTTSYEQYF.

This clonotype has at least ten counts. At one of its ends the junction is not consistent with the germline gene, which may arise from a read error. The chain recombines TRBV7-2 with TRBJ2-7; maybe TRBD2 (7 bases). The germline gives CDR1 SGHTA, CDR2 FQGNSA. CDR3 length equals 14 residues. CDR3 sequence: CVSSLIWGGGEQYF. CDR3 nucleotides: TGTGTCAGCAGCTTAATATGGGGGGGCGGCGAGCAGTACTTC.

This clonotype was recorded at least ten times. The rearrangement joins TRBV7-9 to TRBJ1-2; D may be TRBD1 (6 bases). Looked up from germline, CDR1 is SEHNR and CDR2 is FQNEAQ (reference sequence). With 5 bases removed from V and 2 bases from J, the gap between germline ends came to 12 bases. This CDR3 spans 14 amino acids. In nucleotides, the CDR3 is TGTGCCAGCAGCCCCCCAGGGGCCAACTATGGCTACACCTTC. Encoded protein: CASSPPGANYGYTF.

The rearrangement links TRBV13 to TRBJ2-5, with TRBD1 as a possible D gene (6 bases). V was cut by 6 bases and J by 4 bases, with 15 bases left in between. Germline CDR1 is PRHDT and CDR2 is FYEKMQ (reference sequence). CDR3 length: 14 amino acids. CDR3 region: CASSPQGLRETQYF. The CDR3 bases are TGTGCCAGCAGTCCACAGGGATTACGAGAGACCCAGTACTTC.

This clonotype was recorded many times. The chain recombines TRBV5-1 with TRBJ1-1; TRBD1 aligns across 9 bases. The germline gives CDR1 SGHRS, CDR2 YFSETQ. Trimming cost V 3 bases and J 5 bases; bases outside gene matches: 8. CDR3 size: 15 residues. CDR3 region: CASSWLQGARTEAFF. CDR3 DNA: TGCGCCAGCAGCTGGCTACAGGGGGCGCGGACTGAAGCTTTCTTT.

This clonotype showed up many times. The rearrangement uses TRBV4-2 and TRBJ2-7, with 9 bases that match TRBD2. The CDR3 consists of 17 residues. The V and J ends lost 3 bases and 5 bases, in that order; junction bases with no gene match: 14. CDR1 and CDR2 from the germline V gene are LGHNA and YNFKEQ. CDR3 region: CASSHPSTSGGAHEQYF. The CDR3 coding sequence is TGTGCCAGCAGCCACCCCTCGACTAGCGGAGGTGCCCACGAGCAGTACTTC.

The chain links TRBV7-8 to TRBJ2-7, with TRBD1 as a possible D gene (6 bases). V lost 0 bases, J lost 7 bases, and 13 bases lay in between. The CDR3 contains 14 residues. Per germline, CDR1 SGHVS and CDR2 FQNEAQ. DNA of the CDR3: TGTGCCAGCAGCTTAGCCGCAGGGGTTGGGGAGCAGTACTTC. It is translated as CASSLAAGVGEQYF.